This is a list of T cell receptor beta chains from one sample in a study of blood T cell repertoires in COVID-19. Produced via immunoSEQ multiplex PCR; TCRdb's table is partial and in-frame only. Among roughly 84,000 clones, 70% to 85% were seen once, and the ten largest hold roughly 4.2%. The sequencing input was peripheral blood. The source of these receptors is a woman between 45 and 60 years old with acute or convalescent COVID-19. CDR3s include the opening cysteine and the closing phenylalanine or tryptophan. A D gene is named only where the DNA matches it firmly. Size values are once, few and many counts, or a class for expanded clones, and some rows have none.

CDR3 DNA	CDR3 protein	J gene	clone size	D gene	V gene
TGTGCCAGCAGTTACACGAGACAGGGCGTCTATGGCTACACCTTC	CASSYTRQGVYGYTF	TRBJ1-2	NA	TRBD1	TRBV6-6
TGTGCCACGGGTTTCGGGGATCAGCCCCAGCATTTT	CATGFGDQPQHF	TRBJ1-5	medium-sized	NA	TRBV27
TGTGCCAGCAGCCAAGACCGGACAGGGGATTCACCCCTCCACTTT	CASSQDRTGDSPLHF	TRBJ1-6	NA	TRBD1	TRBV3-1/TRBV3-2
TGCGCCAGCAGCTTGCGGCAGGGCGATAATTCACCCCTCCACTTT	CASSLRQGDNSPLHF	TRBJ1-6	once	NA	TRBV5-1
TGTGCCAGCAGTTTAGCAGGGGGGAACACTGAAGCTTTCTTT	CASSLAGGNTEAFF	TRBJ1-1	few	TRBD1	TRBV28
TGTGCCAGCAGCTCCGGACAGGACTATGGCTACACCTTC	CASSSGQDYGYTF	TRBJ1-2	NA	TRBD1	TRBV6-2/TRBV6-3
TGTGCCAGCAGTTTTATCGGCGGTGCCACCGGGGAGCTGTTTTTT	CASSFIGGATGELFF	TRBJ2-2	NA	NA	TRBV27
TGTGCCAGCAGTTATTTAGGGGACACCGGCAGGAATGAGCAGTTCTTC	CASSYLGDTGRNEQFF	TRBJ2-1	NA	NA	TRBV28
TGTGCCAGCGAGGGGGTCTCCTACGAGCAGTACTTC	CASEGVSYEQYF	TRBJ2-7	NA	NA	TRBV2
TGTGCCAGCAGTGCGAGGACAGGGGGCTACCCCTACGAGCAGTACTTC	CASSARTGGYPYEQYF	TRBJ2-7	NA	TRBD1	TRBV2